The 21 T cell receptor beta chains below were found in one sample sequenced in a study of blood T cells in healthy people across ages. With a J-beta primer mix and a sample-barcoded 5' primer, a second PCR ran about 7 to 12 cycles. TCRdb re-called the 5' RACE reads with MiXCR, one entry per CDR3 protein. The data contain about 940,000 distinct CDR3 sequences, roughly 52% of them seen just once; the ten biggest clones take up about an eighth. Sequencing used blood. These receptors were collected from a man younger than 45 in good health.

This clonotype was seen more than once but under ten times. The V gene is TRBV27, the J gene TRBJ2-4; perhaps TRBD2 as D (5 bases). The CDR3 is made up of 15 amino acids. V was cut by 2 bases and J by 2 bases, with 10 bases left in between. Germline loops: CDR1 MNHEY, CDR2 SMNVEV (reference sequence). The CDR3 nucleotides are TGTGCCAGCAGTTTAGGGGAGCGGTCCAAAAACATTCAGTACTTC. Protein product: CASSLGERSKNIQYF.

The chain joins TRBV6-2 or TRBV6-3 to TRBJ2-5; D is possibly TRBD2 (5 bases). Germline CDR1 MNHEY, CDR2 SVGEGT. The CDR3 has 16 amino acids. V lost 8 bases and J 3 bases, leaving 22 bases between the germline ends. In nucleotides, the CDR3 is TGTGCCAGCGGAACGTTACACGGGAAGGCGAAAGAGACCCAGTACTTC. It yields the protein CASGTLHGKAKETQYF.

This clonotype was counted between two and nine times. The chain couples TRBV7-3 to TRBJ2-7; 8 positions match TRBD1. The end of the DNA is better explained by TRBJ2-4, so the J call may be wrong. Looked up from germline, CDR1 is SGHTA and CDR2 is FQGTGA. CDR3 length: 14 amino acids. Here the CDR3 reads CASIYRGAKNIQYF. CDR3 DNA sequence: TGTGCCAGCATATACAGGGGGGCCAAAAACATTCAGTACTTC.

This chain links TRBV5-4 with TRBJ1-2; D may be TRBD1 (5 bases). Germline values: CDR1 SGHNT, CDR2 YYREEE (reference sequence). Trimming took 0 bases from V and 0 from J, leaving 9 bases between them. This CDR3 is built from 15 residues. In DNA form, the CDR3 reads TGTGCCAGCAGCTTGGGGGGGGGATCTAACTATGGCTACACCTTC. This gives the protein CASSLGGGSNYGYTF.

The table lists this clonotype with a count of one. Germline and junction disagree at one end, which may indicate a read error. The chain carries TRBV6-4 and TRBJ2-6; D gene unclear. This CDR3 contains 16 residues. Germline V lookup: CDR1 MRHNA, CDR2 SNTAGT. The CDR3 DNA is TGTGCCAGCAGTGACGTCTCCAACTCTGGGACCAACGTCCTGACTTTC. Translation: CASSDVSNSGTNVLTF.

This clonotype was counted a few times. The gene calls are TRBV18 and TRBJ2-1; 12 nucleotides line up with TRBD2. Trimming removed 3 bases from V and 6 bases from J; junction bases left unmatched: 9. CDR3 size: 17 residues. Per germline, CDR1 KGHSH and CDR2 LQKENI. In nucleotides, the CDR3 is TGTGCCAGCTCACCCGGACTAGCGGGGCCCCGTCCCAATGAGCAGTTCTTC. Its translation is CASSPGLAGPRPNEQFF.

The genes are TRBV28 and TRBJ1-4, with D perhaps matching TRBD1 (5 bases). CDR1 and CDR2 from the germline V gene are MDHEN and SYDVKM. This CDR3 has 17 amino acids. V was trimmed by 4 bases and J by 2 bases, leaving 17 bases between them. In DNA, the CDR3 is TGTGCCAGCAGTTCGCCCAGACAGTTGGGGACTAATGAAAAACTGTTTTTT. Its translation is CASSSPRQLGTNEKLFF.

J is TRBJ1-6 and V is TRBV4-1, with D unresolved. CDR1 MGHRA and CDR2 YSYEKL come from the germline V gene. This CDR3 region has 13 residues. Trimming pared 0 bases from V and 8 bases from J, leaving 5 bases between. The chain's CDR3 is CASSQDPYSPLHF. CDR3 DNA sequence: TGCGCCAGCAGCCAAGACCCTTATTCACCCCTCCACTTT.

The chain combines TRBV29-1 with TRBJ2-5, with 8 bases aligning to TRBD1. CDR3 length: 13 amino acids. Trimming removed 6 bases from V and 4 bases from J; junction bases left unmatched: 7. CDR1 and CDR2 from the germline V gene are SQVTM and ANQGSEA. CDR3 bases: TGCAGCGTCCCCGACAGGGGTGGAGAGACCCAGTACTTC. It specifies CSVPDRGGETQYF.

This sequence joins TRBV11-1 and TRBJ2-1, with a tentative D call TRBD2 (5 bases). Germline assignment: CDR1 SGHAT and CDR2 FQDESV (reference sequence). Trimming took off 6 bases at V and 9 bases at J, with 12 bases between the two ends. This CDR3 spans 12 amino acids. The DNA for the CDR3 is TGTGCCAGCAGTGGGTCCCGGGGTGAGCAGTTCTTC. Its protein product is CASSGSRGEQFF. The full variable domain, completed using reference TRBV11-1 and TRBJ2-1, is EAEVAQSPRYKITEKSQAVAFWCDPISGHATLYWYRQILGQGPELLVQFQDESVVDDSQLPKDRFSAERLKGVDSTLKIQPAELGDSAMYLCASSGSRGEQFFGPGTRLTVL.

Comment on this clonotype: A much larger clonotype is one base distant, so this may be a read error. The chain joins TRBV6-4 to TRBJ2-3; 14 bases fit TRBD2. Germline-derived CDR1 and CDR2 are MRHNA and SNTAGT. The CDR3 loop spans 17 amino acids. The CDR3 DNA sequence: TGTGCCGGCAGTGACTCGGGGACTAGCGGGGGATTAGATACGCAGTATTTT. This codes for CAGSDSGTSGGLDTQYF.

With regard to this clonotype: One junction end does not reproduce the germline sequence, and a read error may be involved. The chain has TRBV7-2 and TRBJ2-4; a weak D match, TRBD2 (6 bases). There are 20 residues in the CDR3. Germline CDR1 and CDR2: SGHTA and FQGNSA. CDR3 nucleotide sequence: TGTGCCAGCAGCCATCAAATCAGGGACTCAGTTTCGCTAGCCAAAAACGTTCAGTACTTC. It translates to CASSHQIRDSVSLAKNVQYF.

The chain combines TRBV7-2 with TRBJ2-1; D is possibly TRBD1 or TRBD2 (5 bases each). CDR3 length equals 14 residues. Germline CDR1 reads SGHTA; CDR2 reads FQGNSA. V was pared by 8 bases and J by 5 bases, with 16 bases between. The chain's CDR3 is CASGPGAKDNEQFF. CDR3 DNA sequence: TGTGCCAGCGGCCCCGGGGCTAAAGACAATGAGCAGTTCTTC.

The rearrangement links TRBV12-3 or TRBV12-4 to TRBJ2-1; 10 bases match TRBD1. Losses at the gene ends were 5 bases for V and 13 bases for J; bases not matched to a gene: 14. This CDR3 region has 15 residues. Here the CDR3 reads CASSQPGQGQETQFF. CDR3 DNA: TGTGCCAGCAGTCAACCGGGACAGGGGCAAGAGACCCAGTTCTTC.

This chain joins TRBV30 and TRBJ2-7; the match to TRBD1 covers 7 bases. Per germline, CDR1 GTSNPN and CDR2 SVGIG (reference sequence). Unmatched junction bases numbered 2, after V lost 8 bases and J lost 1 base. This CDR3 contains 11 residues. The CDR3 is CAGGQSYEQYF. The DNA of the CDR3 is TGTGCCGGGGGACAGTCCTACGAGCAGTACTTC.

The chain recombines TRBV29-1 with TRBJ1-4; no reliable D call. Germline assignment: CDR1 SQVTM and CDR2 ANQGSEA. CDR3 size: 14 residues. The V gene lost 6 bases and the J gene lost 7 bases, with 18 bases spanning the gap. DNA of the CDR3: TGCAGCGTGCTGCCCCAGGAATTTCCTGAAAAACTGTTTTTT. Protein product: CSVLPQEFPEKLFF.

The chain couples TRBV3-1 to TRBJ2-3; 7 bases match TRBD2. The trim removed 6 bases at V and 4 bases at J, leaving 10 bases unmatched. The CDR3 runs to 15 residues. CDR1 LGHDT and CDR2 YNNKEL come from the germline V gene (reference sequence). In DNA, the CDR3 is TGTGCCAGCAGTGTCCGACTAGCCCCCGCAGATACGCAGTATTTT. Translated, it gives CASSVRLAPADTQYF.

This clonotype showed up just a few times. The CDR3 region is CASSQEERAQPTNYGYTF. The CDR3 DNA follows: TGTGCCAGCAGCCAAGAAGAACGGGCACAGCCAACGAACTATGGCTACACCTTC. The chain links TRBV3-1 to TRBJ1-2; D unclear. Trimming left V 0 bases short and J 2 bases short, with 19 bases between. This CDR3 is built from 18 residues. The germline V gene encodes CDR1 LGHDT and CDR2 YNNKEL (reference sequence).

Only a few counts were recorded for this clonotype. The CDR3, as DNA: TGCGCCAGCAGCCAAGATTTAGGGACAGTACGGGATGGCTACACCTTC. This translates into CASSQDLGTVRDGYTF. This chain connects TRBV4-1 to TRBJ1-2, with TRBD1 identical over 7 bases. Trimming took 0 bases from V and 6 from J; bases not matched to a gene: 10. Germline V lookup: CDR1 MGHRA, CDR2 YSYEKL. The CDR3 is 16 amino acids.

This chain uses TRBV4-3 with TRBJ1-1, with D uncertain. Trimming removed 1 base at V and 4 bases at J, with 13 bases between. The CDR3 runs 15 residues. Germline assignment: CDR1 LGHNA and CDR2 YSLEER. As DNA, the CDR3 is TGCGCCAGCAGCCAAGTACAAACGGTGGCCACTGAAGCTTTCTTT. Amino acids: CASSQVQTVATEAFF.

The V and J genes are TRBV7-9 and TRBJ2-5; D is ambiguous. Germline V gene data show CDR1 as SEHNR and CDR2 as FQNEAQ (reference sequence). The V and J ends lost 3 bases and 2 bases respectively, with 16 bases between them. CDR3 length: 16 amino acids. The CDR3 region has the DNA TGTGCCAGCAGCTTTTTCAGCGCCCTCGCGCAAGAGACCCAGTACTTC. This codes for CASSFFSALAQETQYF.